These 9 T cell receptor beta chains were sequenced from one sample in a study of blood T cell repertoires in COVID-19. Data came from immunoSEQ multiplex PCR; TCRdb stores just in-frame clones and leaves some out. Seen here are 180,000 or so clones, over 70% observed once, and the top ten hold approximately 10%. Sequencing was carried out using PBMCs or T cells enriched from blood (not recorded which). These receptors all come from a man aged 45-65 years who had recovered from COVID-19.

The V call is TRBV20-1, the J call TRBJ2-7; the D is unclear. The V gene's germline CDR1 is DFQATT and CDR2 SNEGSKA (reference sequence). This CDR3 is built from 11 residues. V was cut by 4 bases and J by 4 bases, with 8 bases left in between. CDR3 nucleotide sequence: TGCAGTGCTACCTCCCTTTACGAGCAGTACTTC. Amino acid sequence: CSATSLYEQYF.

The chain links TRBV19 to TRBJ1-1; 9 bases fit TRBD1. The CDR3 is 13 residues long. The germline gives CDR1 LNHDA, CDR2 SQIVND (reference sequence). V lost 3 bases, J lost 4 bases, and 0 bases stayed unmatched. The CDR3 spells CASSMTGGTEAFF. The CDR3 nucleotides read TGTGCCAGTAGTATGACAGGGGGCACTGAAGCTTTCTTT.

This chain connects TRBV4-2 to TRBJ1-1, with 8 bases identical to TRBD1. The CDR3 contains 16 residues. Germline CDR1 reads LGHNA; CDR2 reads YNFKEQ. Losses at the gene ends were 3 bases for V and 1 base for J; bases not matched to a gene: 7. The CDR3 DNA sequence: TGTGCCAGCAGCCACCAGGCGGGACAGGCGAACACTGAAGCTTTCTTT. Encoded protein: CASSHQAGQANTEAFF.

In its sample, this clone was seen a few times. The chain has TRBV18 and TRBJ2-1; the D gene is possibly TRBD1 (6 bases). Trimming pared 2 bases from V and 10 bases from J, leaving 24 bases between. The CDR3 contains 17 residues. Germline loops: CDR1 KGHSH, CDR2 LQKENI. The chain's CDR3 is CASSPALGGAGVVEQFF. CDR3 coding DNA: TGTGCCAGCTCACCAGCCCTGGGTGGGGCAGGGGTCGTAGAGCAGTTCTTC.

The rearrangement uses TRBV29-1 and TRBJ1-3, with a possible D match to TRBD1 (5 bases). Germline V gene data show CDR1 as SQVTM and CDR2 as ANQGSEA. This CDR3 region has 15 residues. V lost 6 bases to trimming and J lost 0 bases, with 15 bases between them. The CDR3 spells CSVVDTVSSGNTIYF. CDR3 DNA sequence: TGCAGCGTAGTGGACACCGTTAGCTCTGGAAACACCATATATTTT.

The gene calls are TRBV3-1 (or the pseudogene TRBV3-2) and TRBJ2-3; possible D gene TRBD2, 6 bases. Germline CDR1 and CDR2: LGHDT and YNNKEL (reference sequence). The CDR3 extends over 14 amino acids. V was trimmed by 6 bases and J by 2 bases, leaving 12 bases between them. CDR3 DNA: TGTGCCAGCAGGAGCGGGTCAAACACAGATACGCAGTATTTT. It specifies CASRSGSNTDTQYF.

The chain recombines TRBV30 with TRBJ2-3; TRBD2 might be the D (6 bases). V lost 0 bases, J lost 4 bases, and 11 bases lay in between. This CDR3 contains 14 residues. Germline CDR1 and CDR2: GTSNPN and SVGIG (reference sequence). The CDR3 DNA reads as TGTGCCTGGAGTGTGGCGGGGTGGGCAGATACGCAGTATTTT. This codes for CAWSVAGWADTQYF.

CDR3 sequence: CASSLGRLEDNEQFF. Here the CDR3 DNA reads TGCGCCAGCAGCCTGGGACGGTTGGAGGACAATGAGCAGTTCTTC. This chain links TRBV5-1 with TRBJ2-1; D is perhaps TRBD1 or TRBD2 (5 bases each). There are 15 residues in the CDR3. Trimming removed 4 bases from V and 5 bases from J, with 16 bases in between. Per the germline V gene, CDR1 is SGHRS and CDR2 is YFSETQ.

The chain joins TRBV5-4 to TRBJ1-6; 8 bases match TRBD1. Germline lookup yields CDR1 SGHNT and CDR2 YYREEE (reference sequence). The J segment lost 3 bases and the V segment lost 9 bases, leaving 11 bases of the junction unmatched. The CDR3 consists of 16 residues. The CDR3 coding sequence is TGTGCCACCCAAAAGGACAGGGTCTACTATAATTCACCCCTCCACTTT. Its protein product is CATQKDRVYYNSPLHF. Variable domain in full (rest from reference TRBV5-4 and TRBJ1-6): ETGVTQSPTHLIKTRGQQVTLRCSSQSGHNTVSWYQQALGQGPQFIFQYYREEENGRGNFPPRFSGLQFPNYSSELNVNALELDDSALYLCATQKDRVYYNSPLHFGNGTRLTVT.